Listed below are T cell receptor beta chains from one sample, sequenced in a study of blood T cells in healthy people across ages. One entry per CDR3 protein, called by TCRdb with MiXCR from the 5' RACE reads. The sample holds hundreds of thousands of distinct CDR3 sequences, 40% to 45% seen once. Specimen: blood. The receptors shown here come from a man at least 80 years old in good health. CDR3s include the opening cysteine and the closing phenylalanine or tryptophan. The D gene is left open where the match is weak. A clone size is listed for some rows: how often the clone was seen (once, few, many), or a class if it is expanded.

V	D	J	size	CDR3	DNA
TRBV5-1	-	TRBJ1-1	few	CASSPGRGPMNTEAFF	TGCGCCAGCAGCCCCGGACGGGGCCCCATGAACACTGAAGCTTTCTTT
TRBV6-6	-	TRBJ2-3	-	CASTLGSVRGDTQYF	TGTGCCAGCACCCTCGGGAGCGTTCGAGGAGATACGCAGTATTTT
TRBV6-6	-	TRBJ1-1	-	CASSYSQRAFF	TGTGCCAGCAGTTACTCCCAGAGAGCTTTCTTT
TRBV9	-	TRBJ2-4	few	CASSDRTENIQYF	TGTGCCAGCAGCGATCGGACAGAAAACATTCAGTACTTC
TRBV12-5	-	TRBJ1-2	once	CASVSNGRGYGYTF	TGTGCTAGTGTTTCGAACGGGCGGGGCTATGGCTACACCTTC
TRBV25-1	-	TRBJ1-2	-	CASSVRGGDRSYGYTF	TGTGCCAGCAGTGTTCGTGGGGGGGATAGGAGCTATGGCTACACCTTC
TRBV12-3/TRBV12-4	-	TRBJ2-7	-	CASSLAPSTGISSYEQYF	TGTGCCAGCAGTTTAGCCCCGTCTACAGGAATAAGCTCCTACGAGCAGTACTTC
TRBV5-6	-	TRBJ2-4	-	CASSEGHATRLAKNIQYF	TGTGCCAGCAGCGAGGGCCACGCGACGAGACTAGCCAAAAACATTCAGTACTTC
TRBV20-1	-	TRBJ1-5	-	CSARAGNQPQHF	TGCAGTGCTAGGGCAGGCAATCAGCCCCAGCATTTT
TRBV2	-	TRBJ2-3	few	CASSEVGSSTDTQYF	TGTGCCAGCAGTGAAGTCGGCAGTAGCACAGATACGCAGTATTTT
TRBV3-1	-	TRBJ2-3	-	CASNRGTDTQYF	TGTGCCAGCAACAGAGGCACAGATACGCAGTATTTT
TRBV10-3	-	TRBJ2-3	-	CAISVSGSTDTQYF	TGTGCCATCAGTGTTTCGGGGAGCACAGATACGCAGTATTTT
TRBV20-1	TRBD2	TRBJ2-3	-	CSARLREGPFATDTQYF	TGCAGTGCTAGATTGCGGGAGGGCCCCTTTGCGACAGATACGCAGTATTTT
TRBV20-1	-	TRBJ2-4	-	CSAAATELAKNIQYF	TGCAGTGCGGCGGCCACGGAACTAGCCAAAAACATTCAGTACTTC